Detailed here is one T cell receptor (beta chain). Its cognate antigen has yet to be identified. No base quality values were provided; no much bigger clone lies one nucleotide off. Sequenced on an Illumina HiSeq 2000. Multiplex PCR amplification was used to generate the TCR beta chain libraries. High-throughput sequencing was used to analyze the amplified TCR beta chain products. TCRdb ran its own pipeline on the public reads, namely fastp trimming at Q25 and MiXCR clone calling, and kept in-frame beta chains. Identical CDR3 proteins give one entry, which carries the most common genes and DNA. For this sample there are about 200,000 distinct CDR3 sequences; 31% appear just once. 4.3% of the sample is held by the ten biggest clonotypes. The CDR3 holds 14 amino acids from the cysteine to the phenylalanine. Of all the DNA, just the CDR3 is kept, 42 bases in frame from base 1. Looking up the germline V gene yields CDR1 MNHNS and CDR2 SASEGT. V and J lose 5 bases and 4 bases, and a span of 12 bases separates them.

This sample was taken from a study of breast tumors, draining lymph nodes, adjacent tissues (dated by TCRdb to about 2016). Regarding the study in general: In breast cancer patients, the study compared the TCR beta repertoires of tumor, adjacent nontumor tissue and axillary lymph nodes. The study aimed to assess the relationships and possible T-cell exchange between tumor, surrounding tissue and draining lymph node repertoires in human breast cancer.

The axillary draining lymph nodes of breast cancer patients were the source of the lymph node samples. Beyond this particular receptor, the publication reports: The conclusion that tumor T cells originate in lymph nodes was framed as consistent with a hypothesis rather than directly demonstrated. Tumors showed preferential V and J gene usage, and their T-cell repertoire diversity fell below that of lymph nodes yet above that of nontumor tissue. The data were judged consistent with most tumor T cells deriving from the lymph node and then expanding within tumor tissue. The similarity between tumor and nontumor tissue repertoires was significantly greater in luminal-like breast cancer than in basal-like breast cancer.

The receptor was isolated from a female donor with breast cancer. Some clones in this sample may be carry-over from other donors' samples. The source material was axillary lymph node tissue. The chain is made from TRBV6-1 and TRBJ1-5; the D gene is possibly TRBD1, with 6 bases matching. The sequence in DNA is TGTGCCAGCAGTCAACAGGGTCCGAATCAGCCCCAGCATTTT. This sequence encodes CASSQQGPNQPQHF.